One sample yielded the 5 T cell receptor beta chains listed below, sequenced in a study of T-cell memory formation after mild COVID-19. Each CDR3 protein gets one entry after TCRdb re-called the 5' RACE reads with MiXCR. In the table there are 110,000 or so distinct CDR3 sequences, 15% to 20% of which are singletons. Input material: PBMCs or a T cell subset sorted from them (not recorded which). The receptor set was obtained from a young man who had mild COVID-19 (a few samples of this study predate the infection). Cell type and time point are not known.

J is TRBJ2-5 and V is TRBV5-1, with 7 bases identical to TRBD1. The junction had 7 bases not matched to a gene; V was cut back by 3 bases and J by 2 bases. Germline CDR1 is SGHRS and CDR2 is YFSETQ. This CDR3 contains 15 residues. CDR3 residues: CASSSAQGIQETQYF. CDR3 nucleotides: TGCGCCAGCAGCTCAGCACAGGGGATTCAAGAGACCCAGTACTTC.

The rearrangement links TRBV7-2 to TRBJ1-2, with D uncertain. The length of the CDR3 is 14 residues. Germline CDR1 SGHTA, CDR2 FQGNSA. The ends were cut back, 2 bases at V and 1 base at J, with 8 bases in the middle. The DNA of the CDR3 is TGTGCCAGCAGCTTAAACGGTCTTAACTATGGCTACACCTTC. Its translation: CASSLNGLNYGYTF.

This clonotype was found a few times. V gene TRBV7-9 combines with J gene TRBJ1-6; 7 nucleotides line up with TRBD1. V trimming: 5 bases; J trimming: 6 bases; junction bases outside the gene matches: 4. Looked up from germline, CDR1 is SEHNR and CDR2 is FQNEAQ (reference sequence). The CDR3 is 14 amino acids. DNA of the CDR3: TGTGCCAGCAGCCCGACAGGGCTTAATTCACCCCTCCACTTT. Translated: CASSPTGLNSPLHF.

This clonotype has more than one count but fewer than ten. The chain uses TRBV7-3 and TRBJ2-2; D remains ambiguous. Germline V lookup: CDR1 SGHTA, CDR2 FQGTGA. The CDR3 totals 13 residues. The V end was cut by 5 bases, the J end by 3 bases, with 7 bases between. CDR3 sequence: CASSPTYTGELFF. DNA for the CDR3: TGTGCCAGCAGCCCGACATACACCGGGGAGCTGTTTTTT.

This clonotype came up many times. The rearrangement uses TRBV5-1 and TRBJ2-3, with D perhaps being TRBD1 or TRBD2 (5 bases each). The ends were cut back, 4 bases at V and 4 bases at J, with 16 bases in the middle. In germline, CDR1 is SGHRS, CDR2 YFSETQ. CDR3 length: 15 residues. The CDR3 region is CASSRTPQEADTQYF. CDR3 DNA: TGCGCCAGCAGCCGGACGCCACAGGAGGCAGATACGCAGTATTTT.